This TCR beta chain was found in a study of blood T cells in healthy people across ages (dated by TCRdb to the mid-2010s). Background on the whole study: In model experiments, template switching captured about one uniquely barcoded TCR beta cDNA molecule for every two T cells. The donors were divided into four age groups: young (average around 17 years), middle-aged (almost 40), aged (approximately 59) and long-lived (about 79). Two additional independent replicas of 1 million unique cDNA reads from the same blood draw were analyzed for two donors (one aged 18 to 30 and one aged 80 or older). Using deep sequencing normalized with unique cDNA molecular identifiers, the study measured how TCR beta repertoire diversity changes with age.

Overall study outcomes, separate from this receptor: The long-lived group showed more naive CD4+ T cells, fewer expanded clones and increased TCR diversity than the aged group, suggesting age selection. Total diversity estimates from one million sequenced T cells were considered lower bounds and underestimates. There was a strong correlation between observed TCR beta diversity and the percentage of naive T cells measured by flow cytometry. Since profiling was done on bulk unsorted PBMCs, naive and antigen-experienced compartments could not be conclusively compared. Observed TCR beta diversity per million T cells fell roughly linearly with age, and a significant reduction was already apparent by age roughly 40. The CMV infection status of donors was not known, potentially confounding age-related changes in expanded clonotypes.

The donors were roughly 39 Caucasian individuals from Russia, aged roughly 6 to 100 years, who were systemically healthy. Each donor gave 8 to 10 milliliters of peripheral blood, drawn into EDTA-treated Vacutainer tubes. PBMCs were isolated by Ficoll-Paque density-gradient centrifugation, with at least 6 million obtained per sample. Trizol reagent was used to extract total RNA from the PBMCs, yielding at least 5.5 micrograms per sample. For every donor, flow cytometry on a PBMC aliquot measured the percentage of naive CD45RAhigh/CD27high T cells. At the junction V is shortened by 6 bases and J by 6 bases; bases outside the gene matches: 17. The CDR3 runs 17 residues from the cysteine to the phenylalanine. Here the CDR3 DNA is all that survives: 51 bases in frame from base 1. Of note for this clonotype: Its antigen remains undetermined. One base away there is no much larger clone; base qualities are not given.

The library was made by 5' RACE. Sequencing instrument: Illumina HiSeq 2500. A second PCR of about 7 to 12 cycles was performed with a sample-barcoded 5' primer and a J-beta primer mix. A template-switch 5' adaptor carrying 12 random nucleotides introduced a unique molecular identifier onto each TCR beta cDNA molecule. At least 3 million CDR3-containing paired-end reads were obtained from each sample. First-strand cDNA was synthesized from all RNA with the Mint cDNA synthesis kit, primed by a TRBC-specific oligonucleotide. Following uracil-DNA glycosylase treatment, a first 18-cycle PCR with universal primers M1SS and BC2_uni_R was performed on all cDNA. As for how the authors treated the data: For normalization, 1 million high-quality reads were randomly selected from each sample, with every read carrying a distinct molecular identifier. Reads sharing molecular identifiers were discarded rather than binned into consensus sequences. CDR3 identification, clonotype clustering and error correction used MiTCR with a Q25 quality threshold and the strictest error-elimination algorithm. Lower-bound total TCR beta diversity was estimated with a nonparametric unseen species model using Euler transformation. The public reads were quality trimmed at Q25 with fastp and then assembled into clones with MiXCR by TCRdb, keeping productive beta chains. Each record represents a unique CDR3 protein, reported with the most common genes and DNA among its rows. TCRdb's processing, not the authors', yielded these V and J calls. Across this sample there are about 800,000 distinct CDR3 sequences, with around 25% seen only once. The top ten clonotypes cover more than 3% of the sample.

The data also belong to a second study, concerning T cells of mothers and their children. The second publication reports: The donors were nine systemically healthy Caucasian individuals, made up of three mothers and their six children. cDNA synthesis used all of the extracted RNA, with approximately 1.4 ug of RNA in each 15 ul reaction. Sample barcodes and 2-4 random nucleotides were added via the M1S primer in the second PCR. More than 9 million TCR beta CDR3 reads were obtained from each mother, and some 3.3 million reads were obtained from each child. TCR recombination output is similarly shaped by thymic selection in related and unrelated pairs, with a minor effect exerted by inherited differences. Related mother-child pairs always showed normalized repertoire overlap that was slightly higher than in unrelated mother-child pairs, though the difference was never significant. No persistent microchimeric T cell clones were detected, at a sensitivity of around 97 clones per million clonotypes. To look for features that set related mother-child pairs apart from unrelated individuals, the researchers ran deep NGS to compare the TCR beta repertoires of mothers and children. Mothers averaged about 40 +/- 4 years of age and children averaged around 10 +/- 4 years. After adapter ligation was performed with NEBNext reagents, the libraries were sequenced on an Illumina HiSeq 2000 with 100+100 nt paired-end reads. To prevent cross-contamination, the mother and child libraries were prepared one month apart and sequenced in separate runs. For each donor, somewhere between roughly 450,000 and 2,100,000 distinct TCR beta clonotypes were identified. Naive TCR beta clonotypes were estimated from low-frequency clonotypes matched to each donor's FACS-determined naive share, without sorting.

This receptor was identified in a boy between 10 and 17 years old in good health. The rearranged chain carries TRBV12-3 or TRBV12-4 and TRBJ2-5, and 9 junction bases match TRBD2. The sample taken for sequencing was blood. The CDR3 protein sequence reads: CASSRSGGSGSSKTQYF. In nucleotide form, the sequence is TGTGCCAGCAGCCGTTCCGGGGGTAGCGGGAGCTCGAAGACCCAGTACTTC.